The 20 T cell receptor beta chains in this list originate from one sample, sequenced in a study of shared clonotypes between healthy human individuals. The assay was immunoSEQ multiplex PCR, and TCRdb's table has in-frame clones only and misses some. The repertoire consists of about 2.3 million clones, with 92% occurring once and the leading ten covering 0.37%. The specimen sequenced was naive CD4+ T cells from PBMCs. Subset: CD45RA+ positively selected. The receptors shown here come from a man in his late teens or twenties in good health. Some clones in this sample may be carry-over from other donors' samples.

The chain employs TRBV9 and TRBJ1-4; 9 bases align to TRBD1. Germline lookup yields CDR1 SGDLS and CDR2 YYNGEE. The CDR3 length is 14 residues. The V gene end was trimmed by 4 bases and the J gene end by 8 bases; junction bases not matched to a gene: 6. The chain's CDR3 is CASSPLGTGEKLFF. The CDR3 region has the DNA TGTGCCAGCAGCCCCCTTGGGACAGGGGAAAAACTGTTTTTT.

The gene calls are TRBV25-1 and TRBJ2-1; 10 nucleotides line up with TRBD1. Germline V gene data show CDR1 as MGHDK and CDR2 as SYGVNS. The CDR3 runs 14 residues. The ends lost 7 bases at V and 4 bases at J; junction bases unmatched: 4. As DNA, the CDR3 is TGTGCCAGCAAGGGACAGGGGCTGTACAATGAGCAGTTCTTC. It specifies CASKGQGLYNEQFF.

This chain connects TRBV4-1 to TRBJ1-2; TRBD1 matches at 10 bases. Germline CDR1 is MGHRA and CDR2 is YSYEKL. This CDR3 is 16 amino acids long. The V segment lost 1 base and the J segment 4 bases; nucleotides outside the gene matches: 6. The CDR3 DNA reads as TGCGCCAGCAGCCAAGCCTCCTGGACAGGGGGCTATGGCTACACCTTC. Protein sequence: CASSQASWTGGYGYTF.

This chain links TRBV4-2 with TRBJ2-7; no clear D gene. The CDR3 sequence is 15 residues long. In germline, CDR1 is LGHNA, CDR2 YNFKEQ. V was cut by 0 bases and J by 7 bases, with 16 bases left in between. CDR3 region: CASSQDSQPGREQYF. CDR3 bases: TGTGCCAGCAGCCAAGATTCGCAGCCCGGACGGGAGCAGTACTTC.

The rearrangement uses TRBV11-3 and TRBJ2-3; the D is unclear. The CDR3 loop spans 12 amino acids. V was pared by 4 bases and J by 4 bases, with 6 bases between. The germline V gene has CDR1 SGHNT and CDR2 YENEEA. The CDR3 spells CASSSDPDTQYF. The CDR3 DNA sequence: TGTGCCAGCAGCTCGGACCCAGATACGCAGTATTTT.

The chain is built from TRBV7-2 and TRBJ1-2; D may be TRBD1 (6 bases). Per the germline V gene, CDR1 is SGHTA and CDR2 is FQGNSA. With 5 bases removed from V and 4 bases from J, the gap between germline ends came to 23 bases. The CDR3 totals 17 residues. CDR3 coding DNA: TGTGCCAGCAGCCTACCCCTCAGGGGCACAGTGTCCTATGGCTACACCTTC. Translated: CASSLPLRGTVSYGYTF.

The chain combines TRBV7-9 with TRBJ2-4; unclear D gene. The V end lost 5 bases, the J end lost 14 bases, and 13 bases lay between the germline ends. CDR1 SEHNR and CDR2 FQNEAQ come from the germline V gene (reference sequence). The CDR3 totals 11 residues. The CDR3 bases are TGTGCCAGCAGCCCCGGGCCCGTCAAGTACTTC. Amino acid sequence: CASSPGPVKYF.

The rearrangement links TRBV11-3 to TRBJ2-3, with D perhaps TRBD1 (5 bases). The CDR3 is made up of 14 amino acids. The germline gives CDR1 SGHNT, CDR2 YENEEA. Trimming took 5 bases from V and 3 from J, leaving 12 bases between them. CDR3 sequence reads: CASSHPRDTDTQYF. DNA of the CDR3: TGTGCCAGCAGCCACCCCAGGGATACAGATACGCAGTATTTT.

This sequence joins TRBV14 and TRBJ2-3, with a possible D match to TRBD2 (5 bases). The length of the CDR3 is 13 residues. V lost 0 bases and J lost 4, with 5 bases in between. Looked up from germline, CDR1 is SGHDN and CDR2 is FVKESK. Here the CDR3 reads CASSQDGADTQYF. CDR3 nucleotides: TGTGCCAGCAGCCAAGACGGGGCAGATACGCAGTATTTT.

The chain is built from TRBV5-5 and TRBJ2-7; TRBD2 is a possible D gene (7 bases). V dropped 5 bases and J dropped 2 bases, with 14 bases sitting between them. The length of the CDR3 is 14 residues. CDR1 is SGHKS and CDR2 is YYEKEE in the germline V gene (reference sequence). The CDR3 DNA follows: TGTGCCAGCAGGCCCCGAGGGGGGGCCTACGAGCAGTACTTC. It encodes CASRPRGGAYEQYF.

This chain joins TRBV6-1 and TRBJ2-3, with a weak D call TRBD2 (5 bases). The V end lost 5 bases, the J end lost 5 bases, and 11 bases lay between the germline ends. Germline V gene sequence: CDR1 MNHNS, CDR2 SASEGT. CDR3 length equals 13 residues. CDR3 sequence reads: CASSSERRDTQYF. The CDR3 nucleotides are TGTGCCAGCAGTTCAGAGCGGAGAGATACGCAGTATTTT.

The chain couples TRBV5-6 to TRBJ1-4; D is uncertain. The germline gives CDR1 SGHDT, CDR2 YYEEEE. The V end was cut by 5 bases, the J end by 4 bases, with 15 bases between. The CDR3 sequence is 15 residues long. The CDR3 sequence is CASSKQRLGNEKLFF. In DNA form, the CDR3 reads TGTGCCAGCAGTAAACAAAGACTTGGTAATGAAAAACTGTTTTTT.

V gene TRBV5-1 combines with J gene TRBJ2-1, with D possibly being TRBD1 (8 bases). The V and J ends lost 0 bases and 6 bases respectively, with 16 bases between them. The germline gives CDR1 SGHRS, CDR2 YFSETQ. This CDR3 is 16 amino acids long. The CDR3 protein is CASSLAQGGTTNEQFF. The CDR3 DNA reads as TGCGCCAGCAGCTTGGCACAGGGGGGGACCACCAATGAGCAGTTCTTC.

To note about this clone: The same CDR3 can be traced to other DNA sequences in this sample. This chain uses TRBV5-1 with TRBJ2-5, with D unclear. Germline V CDR1 and CDR2: SGHRS, YFSETQ. V was trimmed by 0 bases and J by 2 bases, leaving 8 bases between them. The CDR3 is made up of 14 amino acids. CDR3 nucleotides: TGCGCCAGCAGCTTGGCCGGGTCACAAGAGACCCAGTACTTC. Its protein is CASSLAGSQETQYF.

V is TRBV28 and J is TRBJ1-2, with D possibly being TRBD1 (5 bases). The CDR3 has 13 residues. CDR1 is MDHEN, CDR2 SYDVKM, per germline. Trimming left V 2 bases short and J 4 bases short, with 8 bases between. DNA for the CDR3: TGTGCCAGCAGTTTAATAGGGGCCTATGGCTACACCTTC. Translation: CASSLIGAYGYTF.

The chain has TRBV2 and TRBJ2-2, with TRBD2 identical over 8 bases. CDR3 length: 15 amino acids. Per germline, CDR1 SNHLY and CDR2 FYNNEI. With V trimmed by 6 bases and J by 4 bases, 7 bases remained unmatched. In nucleotides, the CDR3 is TGTGCCAGCAGCCCCCGGACTAGCAGCACCGGGGAGCTGTTTTTT. It is translated as CASSPRTSSTGELFF.

The gene calls are TRBV28 and TRBJ1-2, with no clear D. Trimming pared 5 bases from V and 7 bases from J, leaving 17 bases between. The CDR3 covers 14 residues. CDR1 is MDHEN, CDR2 SYDVKM, per germline. The CDR3 coding sequence is TGTGCCAGCAGTACATCCGGGCTACGTAGTGGCTACACCTTC. Translation gives CASSTSGLRSGYTF.

The chain recombines TRBV19 with TRBJ1-5; D is undetermined. This CDR3 comprises 14 residues. With 7 bases removed from V and 3 bases from J, the gap between germline ends came to 13 bases. Germline assignment: CDR1 LNHDA and CDR2 SQIVND (reference sequence). CDR3 nucleotide sequence: TGTGCCAGTAATACGGGATCCTCCAATCAGCCCCAGCATTTT. Amino acids: CASNTGSSNQPQHF.

The rearrangement links TRBV4-2 to TRBJ2-5; D uncertain. Trimming shortened V by 0 bases and J by 4 bases, and 12 bases separated the two germline ends. The CDR3 runs to 15 residues. In germline, CDR1 is LGHNA, CDR2 YNFKEQ. The CDR3 DNA is TGTGCCAGCAGCCAAGATGGAACCCCGGGAGAGACCCAGTACTTC. Translation: CASSQDGTPGETQYF.

This chain links TRBV27 with TRBJ2-3; TRBD1 matches 10 bases. This CDR3 contains 19 residues. Germline CDR1 and CDR2: MNHEY and SMNVEV (reference sequence). V trimming: 0 bases; J trimming: 2 bases; junction bases outside the gene matches: 11. Here the CDR3 reads CASSLSGFGTGAFTDTQYF. The CDR3 DNA sequence: TGTGCCAGCAGTTTATCTGGGTTTGGGACAGGGGCTTTCACAGATACGCAGTATTTT.